This entry lists 8 T cell receptor beta chains sequenced from one sample in a study of radiotherapy plus CTLA-4 blockade in lung cancer. Produced via immunoSEQ multiplex PCR; TCRdb's table is partial and in-frame only. The sample yields about 72,000 clones, about 83% seen once. The sequencing used peripheral blood, collected from a patient treated with radiotherapy plus ipilimumab. Receptor source: a human donor with non-small cell lung cancer who had a partial response to radiotherapy plus ipilimumab.

The genes are TRBV5-4 and TRBJ2-7, with 8 bases fitting TRBD2. The length of the CDR3 is 15 residues. Per germline, CDR1 SGHNT and CDR2 YYREEE (reference sequence). The V and J ends lost 7 bases and 0 bases, in that order; junction bases with no gene match: 9. CDR3: CASSGGAGSSYEQYF. CDR3 DNA: TGTGCCAGCTCCGGGGGGGCGGGCAGCTCCTACGAGCAGTACTTC.

There are a few counts of this clone. Different DNA sequences within this sample yield the same CDR3. The chain carries TRBV5-1 and TRBJ1-4; no clear D gene. The CDR3 is 14 residues long. Looked up from germline, CDR1 is SGHRS and CDR2 is YFSETQ. V shed 0 bases and J shed 3 bases, with 6 bases lying between them. CDR3 sequence reads: CASSLGGSNEKLFF. The CDR3 DNA reads as TGCGCCAGCAGCTTGGGCGGATCTAATGAAAAACTGTTTTTT.

The rearrangement links TRBV19 to TRBJ2-1; D may be TRBD2 (6 bases). This CDR3 comprises 15 residues. V was cut by 3 bases and J by 0 bases, with 9 bases left in between. The germline gives CDR1 LNHDA, CDR2 SQIVND (reference sequence). CDR3 residues: CASSIERASYNEQFF. The CDR3 DNA is TGTGCCAGTAGTATTGAGCGGGCCTCCTACAATGAGCAGTTCTTC.

The CDR3 spells CASSLTGTSGPYEQYF. The CDR3 DNA is TGTGCCAGCAGCTTAACCGGGACTAGCGGACCGTACGAGCAGTACTTC. J is TRBJ2-7 and V is TRBV5-5, with TRBD2 matching over 11 bases. CDR1 and CDR2 from the germline V gene are SGHKS and YYEKEE (reference sequence). The V and J ends lost 2 bases and 4 bases, in that order; junction bases with no gene match: 8. CDR3 size: 16 residues.

The J gene is TRBJ2-1, the V gene TRBV7-2, with 7 positions matching TRBD2. The CDR3 runs 15 residues. The J segment lost 12 bases and the V segment lost 0 bases, leaving 11 bases of the junction unmatched. Looked up from germline, CDR1 is SGHTA and CDR2 is FQGNSA. In DNA, the CDR3 is TGTGCCAGCAGCTTAGCGCGGGGAGGGGCCTTAGGGCAGTTCTTC. This sequence encodes CASSLARGGALGQFF.

This clone was found once. V gene TRBV7-9 combines with J gene TRBJ2-7, with D possibly being TRBD2 (6 bases). The CDR3 is 14 residues long. V lost 5 bases and J 6 bases, leaving 17 bases between the germline ends. Looked up from germline, CDR1 is SEHNR and CDR2 is FQNEAQ (reference sequence). The DNA of the CDR3 is TGTGCCAGCAGCCGGAGCGGGTTCGGTCTCGAGCAGTACTTC. The encoded protein is CASSRSGFGLEQYF.

The chain recombines TRBV5-1 with TRBJ2-7; a possible D gene is TRBD2 (5 bases). Trimming left V 8 bases short and J 3 bases short, with 15 bases between. The germline gives CDR1 SGHRS, CDR2 YFSETQ. The CDR3 runs to 13 residues. CDR3 sequence: CASNSDLSYEQYF. CDR3 nucleotide sequence: TGCGCCAGTAATAGCGACTTGAGCTACGAGCAGTACTTC.

The J gene is TRBJ1-1, the V gene TRBV20-1; D uncertain. This CDR3 contains 11 residues. V dropped 7 bases and J dropped 5 bases, with 11 bases sitting between them. Per germline, CDR1 DFQATT and CDR2 SNEGSKA (reference sequence). CDR3 sequence reads: CSVPSRTEAFF. The DNA for the CDR3 is TGCAGTGTCCCGTCTCGTACTGAAGCTTTCTTT.